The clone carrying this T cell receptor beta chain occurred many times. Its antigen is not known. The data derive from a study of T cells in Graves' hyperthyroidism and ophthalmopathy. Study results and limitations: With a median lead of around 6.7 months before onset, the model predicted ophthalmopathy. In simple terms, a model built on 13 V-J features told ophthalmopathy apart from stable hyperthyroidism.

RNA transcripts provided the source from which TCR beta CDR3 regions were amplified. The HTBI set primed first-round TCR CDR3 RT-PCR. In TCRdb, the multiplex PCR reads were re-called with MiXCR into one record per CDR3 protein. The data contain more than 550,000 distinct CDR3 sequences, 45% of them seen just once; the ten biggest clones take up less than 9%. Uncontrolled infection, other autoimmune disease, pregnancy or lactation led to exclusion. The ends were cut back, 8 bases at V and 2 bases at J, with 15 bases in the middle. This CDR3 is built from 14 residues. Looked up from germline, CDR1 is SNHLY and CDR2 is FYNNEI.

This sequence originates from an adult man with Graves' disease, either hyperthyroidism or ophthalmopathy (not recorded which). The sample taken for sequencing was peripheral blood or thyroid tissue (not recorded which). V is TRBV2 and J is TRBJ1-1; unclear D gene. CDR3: CASLYRVINTEAFF. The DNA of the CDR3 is TGTGCCAGCTTATATCGGGTGATAAACACTGAAGCTTTCTTT.